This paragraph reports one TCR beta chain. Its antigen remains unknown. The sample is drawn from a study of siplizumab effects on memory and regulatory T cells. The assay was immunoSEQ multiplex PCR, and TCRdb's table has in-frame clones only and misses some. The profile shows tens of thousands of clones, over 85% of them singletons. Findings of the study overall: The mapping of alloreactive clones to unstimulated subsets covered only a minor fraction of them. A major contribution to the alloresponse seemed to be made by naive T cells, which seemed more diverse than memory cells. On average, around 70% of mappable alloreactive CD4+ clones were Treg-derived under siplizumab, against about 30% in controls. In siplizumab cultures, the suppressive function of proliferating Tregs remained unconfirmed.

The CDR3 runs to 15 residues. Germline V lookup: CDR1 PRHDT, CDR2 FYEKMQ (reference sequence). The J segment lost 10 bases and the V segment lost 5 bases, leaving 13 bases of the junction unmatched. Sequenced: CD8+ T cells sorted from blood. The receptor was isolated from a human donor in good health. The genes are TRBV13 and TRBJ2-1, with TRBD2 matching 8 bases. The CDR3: CASSPTRGGSREQFF. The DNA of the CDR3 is TGTGCCAGCAGCCCTACTCGCGGGGGGTCCCGGGAGCAGTTCTTC.